This T cell receptor (beta chain) is drawn from a study of blood T cell repertoires in COVID-19. The wider study: The United States, Italy and Spain supplied acute and convalescent COVID-19 samples. In each case, the material was cDNA or gDNA derived from T cells, B-cell-depleted T cells, or PBMCs.

As processed by the authors: Nucleated cell number was recorded as an estimate derived from reference gene primer amplification. The protocol was immunoSEQ multiplex PCR, while the TCRdb copy is restricted to in-frame clones and leaves out a portion. The V and J calls and the clone size are those of that table, but D and trimming were determined from the DNA. The sample comprises 54,000 or so clones, 75% to 90% of which are singletons, and about 3.2% rests with the top ten. CDR3 size: 16 residues. From germline, CDR1 is SGHVS and CDR2 FQNEAQ. Trimming took 4 bases from V and 9 from J; bases not matched to a gene: 10.

The V gene is TRBV7-8, the J gene TRBJ1-6; 9 bases fit TRBD1. The clonotype was recovered from a human donor in a cohort sampled during active COVID-19. Sample: peripheral blood. The CDR3 spells CASSSRQGGGISPLHF. Here the CDR3 DNA reads TGTGCCAGCAGCTCCCGACAGGGGGGTGGAATTTCACCCCTCCACTTT.